This T cell receptor (beta chain) was recorded in a study of T cell changes during pregnancy in multiple sclerosis. Data came from immunoSEQ multiplex PCR; TCRdb stores just in-frame clones and leaves some out. The sample lists tens of thousands of clones; 85% to 90% were seen once. V lost 3 bases to trimming and J lost 5 bases; unmatched junction nucleotides: 9. This CDR3 spans 14 amino acids. Germline CDR1 and CDR2: GTSNPN and SVGIG (reference sequence). As concerns this clone: This sample includes further DNA sequences coding for the same CDR3.

The TCR comes from a female donor in good health, enrolled as a control in a pregnancy study. The chain has TRBV30 and TRBJ2-7, with 8 bases aligning to TRBD1. Material: peripheral blood, obtained after pregnancy. CDR3 DNA: TGTGCCTGGAGGGCCAACAGGGGGTGGAACGAGCAGTACTTC. Protein product: CAWRANRGWNEQYF.